A single sample gave rise to the 25 T cell receptor beta chains below, sequenced in a study of tumor-infiltrating lymphocytes in primary liver carcinoma. Both RNA and DNA were isolated together from around 20-30 mg of bulk tissue that had not been sorted. Reverse transcription of approximately 500 ng total RNA with a constant-region primer produced TCR beta cDNA. Libraries covering TCR beta were generated through three nested multiplex PCR rounds (using a slightly modified ARM-PCR). The first two PCR rounds, around 10 cycles each, used TRBV1-TRBV30 forward primers and a C-beta reverse primer. One entry per CDR3 protein, called by TCRdb with MiXCR from the multiplex PCR reads. The profile shows some 110,000 distinct CDR3 sequences, 64% of them singletons. The sequenced material came from liver tumor tissue from sampling region 3. The sample's subset: tumor region T3, left-lateral pole. Receptor source: a woman aged 55-70 years with primary liver carcinoma and hepatitis B virus infection.

The rearrangement uses TRBV6-2 or TRBV6-3 and TRBJ2-1; weak D call: TRBD1 (5 bases). Trimming cost V 11 bases and J 0 bases, with 17 bases left between them. CDR3 length equals 15 residues. Germline CDR1 MNHEY, CDR2 SVGEGT. The CDR3 region has the DNA TGTGCCGGCAATTACGAAGACAGCTCCTACAATGAGCAGTTCTTC. Translating it yields CAGNYEDSSYNEQFF.

Turning to this clonotype: The germline gene is not matched at one end of the junction; a read error may be the cause. V is TRBV20-1 and J is TRBJ1-2; TRBD1 is a possible D gene (6 bases). This CDR3 has 14 amino acids. The V gene's germline CDR1 is DFQATT and CDR2 SNEGSKA (reference sequence). This CDR3 is CSAQQGGSNYGYTF. The CDR3, as DNA: TGCAGTGCCCAACAGGGAGGGTCAAACTATGGCTACACCTTT.

To note about this clonotype: A much bigger clone sits one base away, suggesting this may be a read error. V gene TRBV14 combines with J gene TRBJ1-3, with D hard to call. Germline values: CDR1 SGHDN, CDR2 FVKESK. V shed 3 bases and J shed 4 bases, with 7 bases lying between them. The length of the CDR3 is 13 residues. CDR3 sequence (DNA): TGTGCCAGCAGCCAGTCGAAGGGAAACACCATATATTTT. Residues: CASSQSKGNTIYF.

This clonotype has just one count. One end of the junction fails to match germline, which may point to a read error. The chain has TRBV18 and TRBJ2-5; D is possibly TRBD1 or TRBD2 (5 bases each). Germline V gives CDR1 KGHSH, CDR2 LQKENI. The CDR3 has 14 residues. In DNA form, the CDR3 reads TGTGCCAGCTCACAGGGACGGGCACAAGAGACCCAGCACTTC. Its translation is CASSQGRAQETQHF.

This clonotype was found many times. V gene TRBV29-1 combines with J gene TRBJ1-2; 8 bases agree with TRBD1. V shed 4 bases, J shed 0 bases, and the junction held 13 bases outside the gene matches. The germline V gene encodes CDR1 SQVTM and CDR2 ANQGSEA. CDR3 length: 17 residues. In DNA, the CDR3 is TGCAGCGTTGTCGGGTACGGGGGGACAGGAACTAACTATGGCTACACCTTC. It encodes CSVVGYGGTGTNYGYTF.

A word on this clonotype: The CDR3 carries no conserved terminal phenylalanine or tryptophan, so it likely arises from a read error. The chain joins TRBV11-2 to TRBJ1-2, with TRBD1 identical over 7 bases. Germline trimming cut 5 bases from V and 8 bases from J; bases unmatched to any gene: 11. This CDR3 spans 14 amino acids. Germline V lookup: CDR1 SGHAT, CDR2 FQNNGV. The DNA for the CDR3 is TGTGCCAGCAGCCCCGAGACAGGGAGCGAAGGCTACACCTCC. Amino acid sequence: CASSPETGSEGYTS.

A note on this clonotype: The conserved closing phenylalanine or tryptophan is absent in this CDR3, likely reflecting a read error. The chain carries TRBV5-6 and TRBJ2-5, with a weak D call TRBD2 (5 bases). The germline gives CDR1 SGHDT, CDR2 YYEEEE. This CDR3 has 14 residues. The CDR3 loop reads CASSFPVGEETQYL. CDR3 nucleotide sequence: TGTGCCAGTAGCTTCCCGGTGGGAGAAGAGACCCAGTACTTA.

The chain employs TRBV11-2 and TRBJ2-5; no clear D gene. Trimming stripped 4 bases from V and 5 bases from J, with 11 bases between. CDR1 and CDR2 (germline): SGHAT, FQNNGV. The CDR3 extends over 13 amino acids. The DNA for the CDR3 is TGTGCCAGCAGCTCCAGGCCTGGGGAGACCCAGTACTTC. Its translation is CASSSRPGETQYF.

This clonotype was detected only once. At one end, the junction sequence differs from germline, possibly due to a read error. CDR3 DNA: TGTGCCATCAGCTTAGGCATCACAAATACGCAGTATTTT. It yields the protein CAISLGITNTQYF. The gene calls are TRBV11-2 and TRBJ2-3; D unclear. Germline CDR1 is SGHAT and CDR2 is FQNNGV. The CDR3 runs 13 residues.

The chain uses TRBV12-3 or TRBV12-4 and TRBJ1-3, with TRBD1 matching over 8 bases. There are 15 residues in the CDR3. V shed 1 base and J 6 bases; nucleotides not matched to a gene: 5. In DNA, the CDR3 is TGTGCCAGCAGTTTAGGGCAGGGGGCTATAAACACCATATATTTT. The encoded protein is CASSLGQGAINTIYF.

As for this clonotype: This could be a read error, since a much larger clone is one nucleotide away. The gene calls are TRBV6-4 and TRBJ2-7; 10 bases fit TRBD2. The CDR3 runs to 14 residues. CDR1 is MRHNA, CDR2 SNTAGT, per germline. CDR3 in DNA: TGTGCCTGCAGCGAGCGGGAGGGAGCTGCGGAGCAGTACTTC. Translation: CACSEREGAAEQYF.

A remark on this clonotype: The germline gene is not matched at one end of the junction; a read error may be the cause. The chain is built from TRBV4-1 and TRBJ2-7; maybe TRBD2 (6 bases). The germline gives CDR1 MGHRA, CDR2 YSYEKL. The CDR3 has 18 amino acids. DNA of the CDR3: TGCGCCAGCTGCCAAGTGTGGGGAGGCGTATTCTCCTACAATGAGCAGTACTTC. Its protein product is CASCQVWGGVFSYNEQYF.

To note about this clonotype: Its ends do not fully match the called genes, so a read error is possible. This chain uses TRBV12-3 or TRBV12-4 with TRBJ1-1, with 9 bases that match TRBD1. The CDR3 extends over 11 amino acids. The CDR3, as DNA: TGTGCCAGCACCGTGGAACAGGGGGCTTTCTTC. Translation: CASTVEQGAFF.

Concerning this clonotype: One end of the junction does not line up with germline, which may come from a read error. The J gene is TRBJ2-2, the V gene TRBV11-2; D unresolved. The V gene's germline CDR1 is SGHAT and CDR2 FQNNGV. The CDR3 totals 13 residues. CDR3 in DNA: TGTACCAGCAGCTTAGAGTGGGCCAGGGAGCTGTTTTTT. It specifies CTSSLEWARELFF.

Regarding this clonotype: Germline is not matched at one junction end, which may reflect a read error. The V gene is TRBV12-3 or TRBV12-4, the J gene TRBJ2-7; 9 bases map to TRBD1. The J call may not be correct, given that the DNA end is closer to TRBJ2-1. The CDR3 spans 13 residues. The CDR3 sequence is CASSQIQGAAQFF. The CDR3 region has the DNA TGTGCTAGCAGCCAGATACAGGGGGCTGCGCAGTTCTTC.

A word on this clonotype: No conserved phenylalanine or tryptophan ends this CDR3, so it is likely a read error. The limits of the CDR3 on the DNA are not certain, so only TCRdb's listed CDR3 is given. J is TRBJ1-1 and V is TRBV29-1; TRBD1, the table's D call, was not compared with the DNA. Germline CDR1 is SQVTM and CDR2 is ANQGSEA. Both ends counted, the CDR3 spans 13 residues. CDR3 protein: CSVYGTGGSEASI.

This clonotype was seen ten or more times. The CDR3 here is CASSLRTYEQYF. In DNA, the CDR3 is TGTGCCAGCAGTCTCAGAACCTACGAGCAGTACTTC. The V and J genes are TRBV12-3 or TRBV12-4 and TRBJ2-7; D is ambiguous. V lost 5 bases and J lost 2, with 7 bases in between. The CDR3 covers 12 residues.

Comment on this clonotype: A much larger clone lies one base from this, so it may be a read error. The genes are TRBV12-3 or TRBV12-4 and TRBJ2-1, with D possibly being TRBD1 (6 bases). Trimming removed 10 bases from V and 0 bases from J, with 19 bases in between. This CDR3 contains 16 residues. The CDR3 reads CANRPLTGPSYNEQFF. The CDR3 coding sequence is TGTGCCAACAGACCCCTTACAGGGCCCTCCTACAATGAGCAGTTCTTC.

Comment on this clonotype: The germline gene is not matched at one end of the junction; a read error may be the cause. The gene calls are TRBV14 and TRBJ2-1, with a possible D match to TRBD2 (6 bases). CDR3 length: 16 residues. The germline CDR1 and CDR2 sequences are SGHDN and FVKESK. CDR3 nucleotide sequence: TGTGCCAGCAGCCAAGTGGGCGGGACTGACCTTGGTGAGCAGCTCTTC. It is translated as CASSQVGGTDLGEQLF.

DNA of the CDR3: TGTGCCAGCAGCTTAGATTTGGCAGGAACGATCACCGAAGCTTTCTTT. Translated: CASSLDLAGTITEAFF. The chain carries TRBV11-2 and TRBJ1-1, with no clear D. The germline V gene encodes CDR1 SGHAT and CDR2 FQNNGV. CDR3 size: 16 residues. Trimming shortened V by 0 bases and J by 8 bases, and 19 bases separated the two germline ends.

The rearrangement joins TRBV29-1 to TRBJ2-2; 9 bases align to TRBD1. The CDR3 contains 13 residues. CDR1 and CDR2 from the germline V gene are SQVTM and ANQGSEA. J gave up 3 bases and V 7 bases, and 3 bases lay outside the gene matches. Here the CDR3 DNA reads TGCAGCGGGACAGGGGTTGACACCGGGGAGCTGTTTTTT. Translation gives CSGTGVDTGELFF.

Details on this clonotype: The conserved final phenylalanine or tryptophan is absent from the CDR3, which likely points to a read error. V gene TRBV5-6 combines with J gene TRBJ2-1; tentative D call: TRBD1 (5 bases). Germline V gene lookup returns CDR1 SGHDT and CDR2 YYEEEE. The CDR3 is made up of 17 amino acids. V lost 9 bases, J lost 1 base, and 23 bases lay in between. The CDR3 DNA reads as TGTGCCACCTGGGTAGCAGGGAAGGAAAGATCCTACAATGAGCAGTTCATC. It codes for CATWVAGKERSYNEQFI.

This clonotype was detected only a few times. Relative to the germline gene, one junction end is altered; a read error may explain this. The rearrangement uses TRBV5-6 and TRBJ2-7; maybe TRBD1 (7 bases). The CDR3 consists of 15 residues. The germline V gene has CDR1 SGHDT and CDR2 YYEEEE. CDR3 DNA: TGTGCCAGCAGCTTCCGCGGGACAGCATCCTACGGGCAGTACTTC. It is translated as CASSFRGTASYGQYF. The full variable domain, its missing parts supplied by reference TRBV5-6 and TRBJ2-7, is DAGVTQSPTHLIKTRGQQVTLRCSPKSGHDTVSWYQQALGQGPQFIFQYYEEEERQRGNFPDRFSGHQFPNYSSELNVNALLLGDSALYLCASSFRGTASYGQYFGPGTRLTVT.

This clonotype was counted at least ten times. V is TRBV6-6 and J is TRBJ2-3; tentative D call: TRBD2 (6 bases). Germline lookup yields CDR1 MNHNY and CDR2 SVGAGI (reference sequence). CDR3 size: 18 residues. The germline V and J ends were trimmed by 4 bases and 6 bases, with 26 bases remaining between them. In DNA, the CDR3 is TGTGCCAGCAGTTTCAACCGCATAGCGGAAACAAGAGGGGATACGCAGTATTTT. Protein product: CASSFNRIAETRGDTQYF.

The V call is TRBV11-2, the J call TRBJ2-7, with D hard to call. The better agreement between TRBJ2-1 and the DNA end casts doubt on the J call. CDR1 is SGHAT, CDR2 FQNNGV, per germline. CDR3 size: 14 residues. CDR3 DNA: TGTGCCAGCAGCACCACACGACGGACCTACGAGCAGTTCTTC. This gives the protein CASSTTRRTYEQFF.